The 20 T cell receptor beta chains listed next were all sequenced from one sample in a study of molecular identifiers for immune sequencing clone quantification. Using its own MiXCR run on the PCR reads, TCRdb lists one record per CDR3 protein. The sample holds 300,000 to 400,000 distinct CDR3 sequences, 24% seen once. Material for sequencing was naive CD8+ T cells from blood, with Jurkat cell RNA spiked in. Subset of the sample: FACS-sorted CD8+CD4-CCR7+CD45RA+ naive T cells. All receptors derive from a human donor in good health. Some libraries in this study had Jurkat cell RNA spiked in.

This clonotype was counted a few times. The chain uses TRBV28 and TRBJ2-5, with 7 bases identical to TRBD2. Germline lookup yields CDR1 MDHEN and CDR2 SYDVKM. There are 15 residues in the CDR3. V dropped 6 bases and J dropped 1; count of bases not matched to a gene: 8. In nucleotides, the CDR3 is TGTGCCAGCAGCCAACGGGGGGTGGGCCAAGAGACCCAGTACTTC. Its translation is CASSQRGVGQETQYF.

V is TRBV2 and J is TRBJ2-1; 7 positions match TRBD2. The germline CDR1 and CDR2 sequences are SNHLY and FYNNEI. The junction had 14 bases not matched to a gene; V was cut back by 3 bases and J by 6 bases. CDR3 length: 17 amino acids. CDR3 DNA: TGTGCCAGCAGTGAGGTTGGTACTAGCGATTCTGCCAATGAGCAGTTCTTC. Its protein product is CASSEVGTSDSANEQFF.

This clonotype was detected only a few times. CDR3 protein: CASSMFGRRGQPQHF. The DNA for the CDR3 is TGTGCCAGTAGTATGTTTGGTCGGCGGGGACAGCCCCAGCATTTT. The chain has TRBV19 and TRBJ1-5, with no clear D. V lost 3 bases to trimming and J lost 7 bases, with 16 bases between them. This CDR3 spans 15 amino acids. Germline CDR1 LNHDA, CDR2 SQIVND (reference sequence). Looking up the rest from reference TRBV19 and TRBJ1-5 gives the full variable domain: DGGITQSPKYLFRKEGQNVTLSCEQNLNHDAMYWYRQDPGQGLRLIYYSQIVNDFQKGDIAEGYSVSREKKESFPLTVTSAQKNPTAFYLCASSMFGRRGQPQHFGDGTRLSIL.

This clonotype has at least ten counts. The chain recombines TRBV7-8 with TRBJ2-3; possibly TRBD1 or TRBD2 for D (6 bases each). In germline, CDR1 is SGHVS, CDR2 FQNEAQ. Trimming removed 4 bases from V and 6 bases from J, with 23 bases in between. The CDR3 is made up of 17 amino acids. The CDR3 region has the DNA TGTGCCAGCAGCTACCCTCCTCTGACAGGAGGGTACGATACGCAGTATTTT. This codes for CASSYPPLTGGYDTQYF. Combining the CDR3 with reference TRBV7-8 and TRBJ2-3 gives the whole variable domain GAGVSQSPRYKVAKRGQDVALRCDPISGHVSLFWYQQALGQGPEFLTYFQNEAQLDKSGLPSDRFFAERPEGSVSTLKIQRTQQEDSAVYLCASSYPPLTGGYDTQYFGPGTRLTVL.

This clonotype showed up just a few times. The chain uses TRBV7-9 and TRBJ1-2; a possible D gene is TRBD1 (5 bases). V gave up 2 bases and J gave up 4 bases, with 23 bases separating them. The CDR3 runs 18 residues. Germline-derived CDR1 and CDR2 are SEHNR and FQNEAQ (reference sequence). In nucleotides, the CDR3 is TGTGCCAGCAGCTTATTGTGGGGGGGGGACCCGGAATCCTATGGCTACACCTTC. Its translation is CASSLLWGGDPESYGYTF.

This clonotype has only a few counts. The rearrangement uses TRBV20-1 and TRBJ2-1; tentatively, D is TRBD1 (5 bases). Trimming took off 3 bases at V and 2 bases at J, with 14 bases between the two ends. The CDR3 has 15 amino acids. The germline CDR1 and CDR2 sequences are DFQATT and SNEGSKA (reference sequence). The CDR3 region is CSARWGRATYNEQFF. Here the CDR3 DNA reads TGCAGTGCTAGGTGGGGCCGGGCTACCTACAATGAGCAGTTCTTC.

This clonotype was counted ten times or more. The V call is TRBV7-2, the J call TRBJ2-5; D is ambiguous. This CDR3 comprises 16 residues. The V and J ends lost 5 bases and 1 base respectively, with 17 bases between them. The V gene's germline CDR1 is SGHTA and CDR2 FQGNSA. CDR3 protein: CASSPHRGRVQETQYF. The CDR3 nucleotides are TGTGCCAGCAGCCCACACAGAGGAAGGGTCCAAGAGACCCAGTACTTC.

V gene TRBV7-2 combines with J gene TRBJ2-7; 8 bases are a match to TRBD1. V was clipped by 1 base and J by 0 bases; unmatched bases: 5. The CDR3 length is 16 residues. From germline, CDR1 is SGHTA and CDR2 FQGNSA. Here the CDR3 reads CASSLDRDRPSYEQYF. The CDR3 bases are TGTGCCAGCAGCTTAGACCGGGACAGGCCCTCCTACGAGCAGTACTTC.

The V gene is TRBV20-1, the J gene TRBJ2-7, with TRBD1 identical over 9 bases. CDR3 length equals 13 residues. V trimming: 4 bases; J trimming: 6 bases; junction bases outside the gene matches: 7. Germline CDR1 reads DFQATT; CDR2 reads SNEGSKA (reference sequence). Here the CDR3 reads CSATPGTGIEQYF. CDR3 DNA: TGCAGTGCTACCCCCGGGACAGGGATCGAGCAGTACTTC.

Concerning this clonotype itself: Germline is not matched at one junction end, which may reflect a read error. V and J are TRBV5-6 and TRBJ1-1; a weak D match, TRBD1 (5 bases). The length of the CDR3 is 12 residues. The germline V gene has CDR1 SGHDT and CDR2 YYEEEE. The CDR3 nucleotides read TGTACCAGCAGCTTGGGGGGACCCGAAGCTTTCTTT. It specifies CTSSLGGPEAFF.

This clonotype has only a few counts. CDR3 DNA sequence: TGTGCCAGCAGTTCCGGGACAGGGTTGGGGAATGAGCAGTTCTTC. As protein: CASSSGTGLGNEQFF. The chain joins TRBV6-6 to TRBJ2-1, with 9 bases fitting TRBD1. Germline lookup yields CDR1 MNHNY and CDR2 SVGAGI (reference sequence). Unmatched junction bases numbered 8, after V lost 4 bases and J lost 7 bases. The CDR3 covers 15 residues.

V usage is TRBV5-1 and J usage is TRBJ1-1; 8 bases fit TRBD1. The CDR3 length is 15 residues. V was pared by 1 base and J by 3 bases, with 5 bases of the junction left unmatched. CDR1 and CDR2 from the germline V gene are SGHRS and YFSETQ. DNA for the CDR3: TGCGCCAGCAGCTTGAACCGGGACAGGTACACTGAAGCTTTCTTT. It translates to CASSLNRDRYTEAFF. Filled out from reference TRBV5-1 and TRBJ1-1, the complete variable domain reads KAGVTQTPRYLIKTRGQQVTLSCSPISGHRSVSWYQQTPGQGLQFLFEYFSETQRNKGNFPGRFSGRQFSNSRSEMNVSTLELGDSALYLCASSLNRDRYTEAFFGQGTRLTVV.

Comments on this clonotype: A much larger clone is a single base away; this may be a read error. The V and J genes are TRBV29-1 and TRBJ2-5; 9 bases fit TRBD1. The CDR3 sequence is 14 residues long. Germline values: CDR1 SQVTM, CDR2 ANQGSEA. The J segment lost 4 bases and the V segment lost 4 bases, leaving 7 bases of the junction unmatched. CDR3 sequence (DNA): TGCAGCGTTGGAATGGGACAGGGAGGAGAGACCCAGTACTTC. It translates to CSVGMGQGGETQYF.

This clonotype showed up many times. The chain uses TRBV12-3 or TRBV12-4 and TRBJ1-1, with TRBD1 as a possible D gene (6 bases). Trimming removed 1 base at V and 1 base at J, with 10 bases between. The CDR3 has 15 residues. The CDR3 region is CASSLGPGANTEAFF. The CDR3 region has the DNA TGTGCCAGCAGTTTAGGTCCAGGGGCGAACACTGAAGCTTTCTTT.

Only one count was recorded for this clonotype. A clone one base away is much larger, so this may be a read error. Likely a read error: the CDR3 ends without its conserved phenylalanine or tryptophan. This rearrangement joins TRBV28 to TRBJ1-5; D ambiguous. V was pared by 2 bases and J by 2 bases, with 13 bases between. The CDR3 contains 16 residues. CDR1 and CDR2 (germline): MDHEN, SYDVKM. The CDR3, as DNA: TGTGCCAGCAGTTTAACCGGTCCGCTGGGCAATCAGCCCCAGCATTCT. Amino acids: CASSLTGPLGNQPQHS.

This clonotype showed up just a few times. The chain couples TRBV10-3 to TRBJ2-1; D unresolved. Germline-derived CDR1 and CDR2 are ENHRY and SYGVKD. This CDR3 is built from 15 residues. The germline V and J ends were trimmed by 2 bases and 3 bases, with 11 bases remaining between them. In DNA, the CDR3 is TGTGCCATCAGTGAGGCAGAGTTCATCTACAATGAGCAGTTCTTC. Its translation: CAISEAEFIYNEQFF.

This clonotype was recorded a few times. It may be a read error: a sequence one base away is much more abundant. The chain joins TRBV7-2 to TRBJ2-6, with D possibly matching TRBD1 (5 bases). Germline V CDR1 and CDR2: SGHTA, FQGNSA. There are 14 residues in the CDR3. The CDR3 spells CASGLSSGADVLTF. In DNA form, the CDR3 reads TGTGCCAGCGGGTTAAGCTCTGGGGCCGACGTCCTGACTTTC.

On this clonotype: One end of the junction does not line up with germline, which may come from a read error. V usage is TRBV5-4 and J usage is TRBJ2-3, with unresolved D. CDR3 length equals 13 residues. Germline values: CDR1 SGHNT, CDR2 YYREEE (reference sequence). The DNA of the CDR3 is TGTGCCAGCAGCCAAGATAGCACAGATACGCTGTATTTT. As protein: CASSQDSTDTLYF.

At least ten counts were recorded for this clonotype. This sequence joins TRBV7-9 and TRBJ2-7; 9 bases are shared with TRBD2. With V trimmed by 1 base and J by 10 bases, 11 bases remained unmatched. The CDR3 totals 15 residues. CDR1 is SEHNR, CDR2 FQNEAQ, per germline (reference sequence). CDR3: CASSLGLGLAPRQYF. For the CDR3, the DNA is TGTGCCAGCAGCTTAGGGTTGGGACTAGCACCGAGACAGTACTTC.

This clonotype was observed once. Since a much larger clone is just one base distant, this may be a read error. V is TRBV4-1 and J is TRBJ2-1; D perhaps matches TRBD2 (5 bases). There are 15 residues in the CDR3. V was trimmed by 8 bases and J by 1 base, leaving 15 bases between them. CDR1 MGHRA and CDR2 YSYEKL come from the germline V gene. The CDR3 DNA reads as TGCGCCAGCGGCCCTGGCCGGGATTCCTACAATGAGCAGTTCTTC. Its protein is CASGPGRDSYNEQFF.